This T cell receptor beta chain was profiled in a study of beta chain features in type 1 diabetes (dated 2018 in TCRdb). In the study overall: Patients and healthy donors did not differ in mean age, gender distribution, total cell number or subset yield. A total of some 100,000,000 sorted cells were examined across all samples, and the number of cells per subset was strongly correlated with RNA yield. In the study, recently diagnosed type 1 diabetes patients and matched healthy donors were compared on the TCRB repertoires of their sorted circulating CD4+ T cell subsets. Regulatory and stem cell-like memory subsets were isolated from only 8 patients and roughly 8 healthy donors, whereas naive and central memory subsets came from all 30 or so donors.

From each donor, a single peripheral blood sample of 95 to 150 mL on average was drawn into heparinised tubes. Naive, central memory, regulatory and stem cell-like memory CD4+ T cells were sorted on a BD FACSAria II using a panel including CD45RO, CCR7, CD25, CD127, CD95 and CD27. A purity above 95% was achieved for all sorted populations. Right away, PBMCs were isolated by Lymphoprep density gradient centrifugation and were stained directly, with no culture step. So that batch effects would be minimized, each experiment stained and sorted samples in pairs, pairing one healthy donor with one patient. The entire isolated RNA was reverse transcribed using the High Capacity cDNA Reverse Transcription Kit, and thus expressed TCRB transcripts were sequenced. Deep immunoSEQ sequencing was applied to naive, central memory and regulatory T cell samples, giving an average of about 3.4 million total reads per sample. Sorted cells were lysed in RLT buffer, and RNA was extracted using DNase-treated RNeasy Micro or Mini kits according to cell number. Each cell subset was processed on its own to prevent cross-contamination, while patient and healthy donor samples were processed together. The immunoSEQ multiplex PCR was used to amplify TCRB sequences from cDNA, yielding 87-bp fragments that span the CDR3 region. Sequencing of the amplicons was done on the Illumina HiSeq platform. In the source study's methods: Synthetic template baselines were used to correct PCR bias computationally, reads within Hamming distance 2 were collapsed together, and singletons that could not be merged were discarded. By aligning reads against IMGT, V, D and J genes, CDR3 length, and insertions or deletions at six rearrangement sites were assigned. Clonotype counts were normalized to sorted cell number within each subset before computing true diversity and Gini coefficients with the tcR R package. The overlap coefficient, calculated on TCRB nucleotide sequences, was used to quantify repertoire sharing. Out-of-frame TCRB sequences from naive cells were analyzed as a proxy for the pre-selection repertoire. In its TCRdb copy, this immuneACCESS table keeps in-frame sequences only and misses some clones. Where compared with another copy, unresolved V genes explain less than half of these, and the others have no known cause. D and trimming were read from the DNA, whereas the V and J calls and clone size are those reported in that table. The sample table records under 300,000 clones; around 16% of these occur just once. The ten largest clones represent about 0.078% of the sample.

The full study reports these points: Only small numbers of individuals were included in the HLA sub-analyses, which left unresolved whether HLA type had any influence on TCRB rearrangement. At VDJ recombination sites, patients with type 1 diabetes made fewer insertions and deleted more nucleotides, a pattern implying thymic rearrangement abnormalities. In all four CD4+ subsets, TCRB CDR3 length was moderately but significantly shorter in type 1 diabetes patients. Because cDNA rather than genomic DNA was sequenced, highly expressing activated cells could have been over-represented, although no difference in activation and CD3 levels was found between groups. Naive, central memory and regulatory TCRB repertoires appeared more similar among patients than among healthy donors. PCR may preferentially amplify shorter templates, but because patient and control samples were amplified and corrected together, any resulting skew would affect both groups equally.

This clone was seen more than once but under ten times. This clone's antigen is unknown. Base qualities are not provided; no much larger clone lies one nucleotide away. CDR1 SQVTM and CDR2 ANQGSEA were looked up in the germline V gene. Deletion took 1 base off V and 2 bases off J, with a span of 3 bases between the germline ends. Including cysteine and phenylalanine, the CDR3 has 11 amino acids. Only CDR3 DNA remains: 33 bases, in frame from the first base. The origin of this receptor is a man aged 30 to 39 with type 1 diabetes. The chain employs TRBV29-1 and TRBJ2-7; the D gene assignment is ambiguous. Specimen: naive CD4+ T cells from blood. This specimen's cell subset or site label, per the study, means: true naive CD4+ T cells. Here is the DNA: TGCAGCGTTGAAGCCACCTACGAGCAGTACTTC. This is translated as CSVEATYEQYF.